The following is a T cell receptor beta chain sequence with its context. What it recognizes is unknown. The CDR3 totals 13 residues. CDR1 and CDR2 from the germline V gene are SGHRS and YFSETQ. The junction had 1 base not matched to a gene; V was cut back by 2 bases and J by 3 bases. Produced via immunoSEQ multiplex PCR; TCRdb's table is partial and in-frame only. The repertoire has 85,000 or so clones, roughly 80% of them found once; the top ten carry nearly 5%. This record belongs to a study of cytotoxic CD8 clonotypes in ibrutinib-treated CLL. Study findings and constraints: At progression, clonality fell back toward baseline after rising at ibrutinib response.

This specimen consisted of PBMCs, obtained after 12 months of ibrutinib treatment. The rearrangement joins TRBV5-1 to TRBJ2-7; 8 bases fit TRBD1. This receptor was taken from a human donor with chronic lymphocytic leukemia. The CDR3 nucleotides are TGCGCCAGCAGCTTCGGGACAGGCTACGAGCAGTACTTC. Protein product: CASSFGTGYEQYF.